These 30 T cell receptor beta chains were all obtained from the same sample, sequenced in a study of blood T cell repertoires in COVID-19. This table comes from immunoSEQ multiplex PCR, and its TCRdb copy is limited to in-frame clones, with some not included. The sample has roughly 34,000 clones, roughly 89% seen once; the top ten hold roughly 1.6%. The material sequenced was peripheral blood. These receptors were obtained from a man aged 55-75 years with active COVID-19.

The chain couples TRBV7-6 to TRBJ2-5; a weak D match, TRBD2 (6 bases). Trimming stripped 7 bases from V and 5 bases from J, with 20 bases between. Germline CDR1 and CDR2: SGHVS and FNYEAQ. CDR3 length: 15 amino acids. CDR3 bases: TGTGCCAGCACCGATAGAGGTCCAAGCGGGGAGACCCAGTACTTC. It codes for CASTDRGPSGETQYF.

This chain links TRBV25-1 with TRBJ1-2, with a tentative D call TRBD1 (5 bases). Deletions cut 7 bases from V and 8 bases from J, with 23 bases between. Germline V CDR1 and CDR2: MGHDK, SYGVNS. The CDR3 spans 15 residues. Here the CDR3 reads CASTVGREPTSGYTF. The CDR3 coding sequence is TGTGCCAGCACCGTCGGCAGGGAACCAACAAGCGGCTACACCTTC.

V and J are TRBV18 and TRBJ1-4; D perhaps matches TRBD1 (6 bases). CDR1 KGHSH and CDR2 LQKENI come from the germline V gene. The CDR3 has 14 residues. V lost 2 bases and J lost 8, with 12 bases in between. The CDR3 coding sequence is TGTGCCAGCTCACCAGGGGGCGCGGACGAAAAACTGTTTTTT. Its protein product is CASSPGGADEKLFF.

The chain links TRBV11-2 to TRBJ1-1; D remains ambiguous. Trimming took off 5 bases at V and 9 bases at J, with 16 bases between the two ends. Germline values: CDR1 SGHAT, CDR2 FQNNGV. The CDR3 runs 13 residues. Here the CDR3 reads CASSPISGRQAFF. The CDR3 region has the DNA TGTGCCAGCAGCCCGATCAGCGGACGACAAGCTTTCTTT.

V usage is TRBV7-9 and J usage is TRBJ1-5; D remains unclear. The germline gives CDR1 SEHNR, CDR2 FQNEAQ (reference sequence). This CDR3 is built from 14 residues. Trimming cost V 3 bases and J 0 bases, with 6 bases left between them. CDR3 nucleotide sequence: TGTGCCAGCAGCTTGGAGAATAGCAATCAGCCCCAGCATTTT. Encoded protein: CASSLENSNQPQHF.

This sequence joins TRBV10-3 and TRBJ1-3; TRBD1 matches 9 bases. Germline CDR1 is ENHRY and CDR2 is SYGVKD. The CDR3 loop spans 16 amino acids. Unmatched junction bases numbered 6, after V lost 3 bases and J lost 3 bases. CDR3 sequence (DNA): TGTGCCATCAGTGAATCGACAGGGGGGATTGGAAACACCATATATTTT. Translating gives CAISESTGGIGNTIYF.

The chain has TRBV7-8 and TRBJ2-5, with 9 bases fitting TRBD2. Germline lookup yields CDR1 SGHVS and CDR2 FQNEAQ. The CDR3 runs 16 residues. Trimming cost V 1 base and J 3 bases; bases outside gene matches: 6. The CDR3 spells CASSLVVSGGKETQYF. CDR3 DNA: TGTGCCAGCAGCTTAGTAGTTAGCGGGGGAAAAGAGACCCAGTACTTC.

The rearrangement joins TRBV24-1 to TRBJ1-1; 7 bases map to TRBD1. The trim removed 4 bases at V and 5 bases at J, leaving 6 bases unmatched. The germline V gene encodes CDR1 KGHDR and CDR2 SFDVKD. CDR3 length: 14 amino acids. CDR3 in DNA: TGTGCCACCAGTGACCGGGACAGCCTGACTGAAGCTTTCTTT. Translated, it gives CATSDRDSLTEAFF.

The V call is TRBV7-2, the J call TRBJ1-5, with D maybe TRBD1 (6 bases). The V gene lost 5 bases and the J gene lost 0 bases, with 11 bases spanning the gap. The V gene's germline CDR1 is SGHTA and CDR2 FQGNSA. The CDR3 covers 15 residues. The CDR3 loop reads CASSAQGYSNQPQHF. As DNA, the CDR3 is TGTGCCAGCAGCGCGCAGGGGTATAGCAATCAGCCCCAGCATTTT.

The rearrangement joins TRBV4-2 to TRBJ1-5; 10 bases agree with TRBD1. Losses at the gene ends were 4 bases for V and 8 bases for J; bases not matched to a gene: 8. Germline V gene lookup returns CDR1 LGHNA and CDR2 YNFKEQ. The CDR3 contains 15 residues. The CDR3 coding sequence is TGTGCCAGCAGCCCGTACAGGGACAGGGGTGAGCCCCAGCATTTT. Translation: CASSPYRDRGEPQHF.

This clone occurred once. The genes are TRBV10-3 and TRBJ2-5, with D perhaps matching TRBD1 (6 bases). Germline V CDR1 and CDR2: ENHRY, SYGVKD. This CDR3 spans 13 amino acids. Trimming cost V 6 bases and J 5 bases, with 13 bases left between them. CDR3: CAIRGQVEETQYF. The CDR3 DNA reads as TGTGCCATCAGGGGACAAGTCGAGGAGACCCAGTACTTC.

The CDR3 here is CASSASGGAKDTQYF. The CDR3 DNA sequence: TGTGCCAGCTCAGCTAGCGGGGGGGCCAAAGATACGCAGTATTTT. This chain links TRBV18 with TRBJ2-3, with TRBD2 matching over 12 bases. CDR1 is KGHSH and CDR2 is LQKENI in the germline V gene. V lost 5 bases and J lost 5; bases outside the gene matches: 5. This CDR3 is 15 amino acids long.

V is TRBV9 and J is TRBJ2-2; 7 nucleotides match TRBD1. The CDR3 has 14 amino acids. Trimming removed 4 bases from V and 5 bases from J; junction bases left unmatched: 5. From germline, CDR1 is SGDLS and CDR2 YYNGEE. CDR3 bases: TGTGCCAGCAGCACACAGGGGAATACCGGGGAGCTGTTTTTT. This encodes CASSTQGNTGELFF. The entire variable domain, with the rest obtained from reference TRBV9 and TRBJ2-2, is as follows: DSGVTQTPKHLITATGQRVTLRCSPRSGDLSVYWYQQSLDQGLQFLIQYYNGEERAKGNILERFSAQQFPDLHSELNLSSLELGDSALYFCASSTQGNTGELFFGEGSRLTVL.

This chain joins TRBV3-1 (or the pseudogene TRBV3-2) and TRBJ1-1, with D unresolved. Germline V CDR1 and CDR2: LGHDT, YNNKEL (reference sequence). V was cut by 1 base and J by 1 base, with 4 bases left in between. The CDR3 is 13 amino acids. The CDR3 DNA reads TGTGCCAGCAGCCAAGCCTCGAACACTGAAGCTTTCTTT. This encodes CASSQASNTEAFF.

This chain uses TRBV4-3 with TRBJ1-2; D is possibly TRBD1 (5 bases). The CDR3 covers 14 residues. V dropped 0 bases and J dropped 8 bases, with 13 bases sitting between them. Germline values: CDR1 LGHNA, CDR2 YSLEER. The CDR3: CASSQDWAGQGYTF. CDR3 DNA sequence: TGCGCCAGCAGCCAAGATTGGGCAGGGCAAGGCTACACCTTC.

The V and J genes are TRBV28 and TRBJ1-1; possibly TRBD1 for D (5 bases). CDR3 size: 14 residues. The germline CDR1 and CDR2 sequences are MDHEN and SYDVKM. Trimming pared 5 bases from V and 5 bases from J, leaving 15 bases between. CDR3 bases: TGTGCCAGCAGTCTACTTACGGGGGGTACTGAAGCTTTCTTT. Its translation: CASSLLTGGTEAFF.

CDR3 sequence: CASSSLRGNQPQHF. CDR3 sequence (DNA): TGTGCCAGCAGCTCGTTACGGGGCAATCAGCCCCAGCATTTT. This chain joins TRBV5-8 and TRBJ1-5; D is undetermined. CDR1 SGHTS and CDR2 YDEGEE come from the germline V gene. V dropped 3 bases and J dropped 2 bases, with 9 bases sitting between them. This CDR3 region has 14 residues.

The chain employs TRBV11-2 and TRBJ2-1, with 12 bases identical to TRBD2. J lost 3 bases, V lost 0 bases, and 12 bases had no gene match. Germline assignment: CDR1 SGHAT and CDR2 FQNNGV. The CDR3 sequence is 20 residues long. The CDR3 loop is CASSLDGLAGSIPLYNEQFF. The CDR3 region has the DNA TGTGCCAGCAGCTTAGATGGACTAGCGGGGTCCATACCACTCTACAATGAGCAGTTCTTC.

The chain joins TRBV7-2 to TRBJ2-1; TRBD2 matches 8 bases. CDR3 length: 16 residues. V lost 4 bases to trimming and J lost 3 bases; unmatched junction nucleotides: 8. Per germline, CDR1 SGHTA and CDR2 FQGNSA. CDR3 sequence reads: CASSSSLAEVYNEQFF. In DNA, the CDR3 is TGTGCCAGCAGCTCCTCACTAGCGGAAGTCTACAATGAGCAGTTCTTC.

The chain links TRBV27 to TRBJ1-2, with D uncertain. The V end was cut by 0 bases, the J end by 5 bases, with 13 bases between. CDR1 is MNHEY, CDR2 SMNVEV, per germline (reference sequence). The CDR3 is 15 residues long. The CDR3 sequence is CASSLSPGGEYGYTF. In DNA form, the CDR3 reads TGTGCCAGCAGTTTATCCCCCGGCGGAGAATATGGCTACACCTTC.

The genes are TRBV23-1 and TRBJ1-5; D is possibly TRBD1 (5 bases). TRBV23-1 falls under the ORF class, with uncertain function. The length of the CDR3 is 17 residues. V was pared by 2 bases and J by 7 bases, with 21 bases between. The CDR3 DNA sequence: TGCGCCAGCAGTCAACCTCCCCTTGGAGGGGACGGGCAGCCCCAGCATTTT. Translating gives CASSQPPLGGDGQPQHF.

CDR3 sequence: CASSPMGSGGLDEQYF. In nucleotides, the CDR3 is TGCGCCAGCAGCCCGATGGGCTCAGGGGGCTTGGACGAGCAGTACTTC. The chain links TRBV4-1 to TRBJ2-7, with 8 positions matching TRBD1. Germline V gene data show CDR1 as MGHRA and CDR2 as YSYEKL. The junction had 13 bases not matched to a gene; V was cut back by 4 bases and J by 5 bases. The CDR3 spans 16 residues.

This clone was detected only a few times. The chain uses TRBV19 and TRBJ1-3; D not certain. Germline CDR1 reads LNHDA; CDR2 reads SQIVND (reference sequence). Trimming took 7 bases from V and 0 from J, leaving 10 bases between them. The CDR3 extends over 14 amino acids. The CDR3 DNA follows: TGTGCCAGTAACGCCGAGAGCTCTGGAAACACCATATATTTT. Translated: CASNAESSGNTIYF. The full variable domain, rest sourced from reference TRBV19 and TRBJ1-3, is DGGITQSPKYLFRKEGQNVTLSCEQNLNHDAMYWYRQDPGQGLRLIYYSQIVNDFQKGDIAEGYSVSREKKESFPLTVTSAQKNPTAFYLCASNAESSGNTIYFGEGSWLTVV.

CDR3 in amino acids: CATSRDRQLQETQYF. CDR3 bases: TGTGCCACCAGCAGAGATCGACAGCTACAAGAGACCCAGTACTTC. The chain joins TRBV15 to TRBJ2-5; D is perhaps TRBD1 (5 bases). Trimming cost V 0 bases and J 2 bases, with 10 bases left between them. Germline loops: CDR1 LNHNV, CDR2 YYDKDF (reference sequence). This CDR3 spans 15 amino acids. Variable domain in full (rest from reference TRBV15 and TRBJ2-5): DAMVIQNPRYQVTQFGKPVTLSCSQTLNHNVMYWYQQKSSQAPKLLFHYYDKDFNNEADTPDNFQSRRPNTSFCFLDIRSPGLGDTAMYLCATSRDRQLQETQYFGPGTRLLVL.

The chain carries TRBV18 and TRBJ1-1; 8 bases fit TRBD1. CDR3 length equals 15 residues. The V segment lost 3 bases and the J segment 0 bases; nucleotides outside the gene matches: 3. The germline V gene encodes CDR1 KGHSH and CDR2 LQKENI. The CDR3 protein is CASSPLDRVNTEAFF. CDR3 coding DNA: TGTGCCAGCTCACCCCTGGACAGGGTGAACACTGAAGCTTTCTTT.

V and J are TRBV11-3 and TRBJ1-3; D gene ambiguous. V was shortened by 5 bases and J by 2 bases, with 13 bases between the two germline ends. Germline V CDR1 and CDR2: SGHNT, YENEEA. CDR3 length: 15 amino acids. DNA of the CDR3: TGTGCCAGCAGCCCCAACAGCTACCCTGGAAACACCATATATTTT. It encodes CASSPNSYPGNTIYF.

V gene TRBV3-1 (or the pseudogene TRBV3-2) combines with J gene TRBJ1-5, with a weak D call TRBD1 (6 bases). CDR3 length: 15 residues. Germline CDR1 reads LGHDT; CDR2 reads YNNKEL (reference sequence). V was clipped by 7 bases and J by 4 bases, with 17 bases between them. CDR3 DNA sequence: TGTGCCAGCAACCCCACAGGGATGAGGAATCAGCCCCAGCATTTT. Translating gives CASNPTGMRNQPQHF.

The V and J genes are TRBV27 and TRBJ2-1; 10 bases are shared with TRBD2. This CDR3 has 15 amino acids. Trimming took 5 bases from V and 8 from J; bases not matched to a gene: 9. The germline V gene has CDR1 MNHEY and CDR2 SMNVEV (reference sequence). The CDR3 DNA is TGTGCCAGCAGTCCCCAGCGGGGGGGTAGGGATGAGCAGTTCTTC. Translating it yields CASSPQRGGRDEQFF.

The chain carries TRBV4-1 and TRBJ2-2, with TRBD1 matching 9 bases. With V trimmed by 3 bases and J by 4 bases, 0 bases remained unmatched. The CDR3 covers 14 residues. Germline V gene data show CDR1 as MGHRA and CDR2 as YSYEKL. CDR3 residues: CASSQGQGTGELFF. The CDR3 DNA is TGCGCCAGCAGCCAGGGACAGGGCACCGGGGAGCTGTTTTTT.

This clone was observed a single time. This sequence joins TRBV18 and TRBJ1-1; no reliable D call. The germline gives CDR1 KGHSH, CDR2 LQKENI. Deletions cut 0 bases from V and 4 bases from J, with 9 bases between. There are 14 residues in the CDR3. CDR3 coding DNA: TGTGCCAGCTCACCACCCGGGTTGAGCACTGAAGCTTTCTTT. Amino acid sequence: CASSPPGLSTEAFF.